This T cell receptor (beta chain) was obtained from a study of blood T cells in healthy people across ages. This clonotype was detected ten times or more. What it binds is not known. Looked up from germline, CDR1 is KGHSH and CDR2 is LQKENI. Trimming left V 5 bases short and J 1 base short, with 7 bases between. The CDR3 extends over 13 amino acids. Whole-study findings and limits: Researchers report that TCR beta diversity correlated strongly with naive T cell percentage. In long-lived donors, naive CD4+ cell counts and diversity exceeded those of aged donors. Observed TCR beta diversity per million T cells went down as age went up. This fall followed a roughly linear course with age.

Sample-barcoded 5' priming and a J-beta primer mix drove a second PCR of about 7 to 12 cycles. Template switching added a 12-random-nucleotide identifier to every cDNA molecule. TCRdb re-called the 5' RACE reads with MiXCR, one entry per CDR3 protein. The sample includes fewer than 750,000 distinct CDR3 sequences, about 51% of them seen just once. This rearrangement joins TRBV18 to TRBJ2-3, with unresolved D. This clonotype was obtained from a woman older than 75 in good health. The sample comprised blood. CDR3 DNA sequence: TGTGCCAGCTCAATCGATGGCACAGATACGCAGTATTTT. The encoded protein is CASSIDGTDTQYF.